A selection of T cell receptor beta chains follows, all from one sample in a study of blood T cell repertoires in COVID-19. Here immunoSEQ multiplex PCR was the method, and the copy in TCRdb shows in-frame clones only, minus some. The table lists roughly 240,000 clones, about 82% of them singletons, with 5.5% to 6.5% in the top ten. Material for sequencing was peripheral blood. Receptors were obtained from an elderly woman with COVID-19, enrolled during active disease. CDR3s include the opening cysteine and the closing phenylalanine or tryptophan. The order of the fields is clone size, CDR3 length, D gene, V gene, J gene, CDR3 DNA, CDR3 protein. The D gene is left open where the match is weak. Only some rows state a clone size, as once, few, many or a class for expanded clones.

clone size: .
CDR3 length: 15
D gene: .
V gene: TRBV7-6
J gene: TRBJ1-2
CDR3 DNA: TGTGCCAGCAGCTTAGCAGGGGAGGGGGTCTATGGCTACACCTTC
CDR3 protein: CASSLAGEGVYGYTF

clone size: .
CDR3 length: 13
D gene: .
V gene: TRBV7-2
J gene: TRBJ2-3
CDR3 DNA: TGTGCCAGCAGCTTAATGAGGACAGATACGCAGTATTTT
CDR3 protein: CASSLMRTDTQYF

clone size: .
CDR3 length: 16
D gene: TRBD1
V gene: TRBV5-1
J gene: TRBJ2-3
CDR3 DNA: TGCGCCAGCAGCTATGACGGGACAGCAAGCACAGATACGCAGTATTTT
CDR3 protein: CASSYDGTASTDTQYF

clone size: once
CDR3 length: 18
D gene: TRBD1
V gene: TRBV9
J gene: TRBJ2-6
CDR3 DNA: TGTGCCAGCAGCCACCCCCGACAGGGAGAGGGCGGGGCCAACGTCCTGACTTTC
CDR3 protein: CASSHPRQGEGGANVLTF

clone size: .
CDR3 length: 15
D gene: .
V gene: TRBV19
J gene: TRBJ1-4
CDR3 DNA: TGTGCCAGTAGTATTTGGGGCAGGGGCGGAGAAAAACTGTTTTTT
CDR3 protein: CASSIWGRGGEKLFF

clone size: once
CDR3 length: 14
D gene: .
V gene: TRBV29-1
J gene: TRBJ2-2
CDR3 DNA: TGCAGCGCGAGACGGGTTGGGAACACCGGGGAGCTGTTTTTT
CDR3 protein: CSARRVGNTGELFF

clone size: .
CDR3 length: 15
D gene: TRBD1
V gene: TRBV9
J gene: TRBJ1-6
CDR3 DNA: TGTGCCAGCAGCCTCAGGACAGGGGCGGGTTCACCCCTCCACTTT
CDR3 protein: CASSLRTGAGSPLHF

clone size: .
CDR3 length: 12
D gene: .
V gene: TRBV6-5
J gene: TRBJ2-2
CDR3 DNA: TGTGCCAGCAGTTACCTCGAGGGGGAGCTGTTTTTT
CDR3 protein: CASSYLEGELFF

clone size: .
CDR3 length: 14
D gene: .
V gene: TRBV6-6
J gene: TRBJ2-7
CDR3 DNA: TGTGCCAGCACCAACGAAATGAGCTCCTACGAGCAGTACTTC
CDR3 protein: CASTNEMSSYEQYF

clone size: .
CDR3 length: 17
D gene: .
V gene: TRBV9
J gene: TRBJ2-5
CDR3 DNA: TGTGCCAGCAGCCCAGGAGGCAGATTTAGGACTCAAGAGACCCAGTACTTC
CDR3 protein: CASSPGGRFRTQETQYF

clone size: .
CDR3 length: 14
D gene: .
V gene: TRBV6-2/TRBV6-3
J gene: TRBJ1-1
CDR3 DNA: TGTGCCAGCAGCAGTCAGGGGAGTAACACTGAAGCTTTCTTT
CDR3 protein: CASSSQGSNTEAFF

clone size: .
CDR3 length: 10
D gene: .
V gene: TRBV30
J gene: TRBJ2-1
CDR3 DNA: TGTGCCTGGAGCCAGGATGAGCAGTTCTTC
CDR3 protein: CAWSQDEQFF

clone size: once
CDR3 length: 13
D gene: .
V gene: TRBV7-3
J gene: TRBJ2-1
CDR3 DNA: TGTGCCAGCAGCTCCTCACTAGTATCTGAGCAGTTCTTC
CDR3 protein: CASSSSLVSEQFF

clone size: few
CDR3 length: 17
D gene: TRBD2
V gene: TRBV18
J gene: TRBJ2-3
CDR3 DNA: TGTGCCAGCTCACCTCTTGCTGCGGGGGGCCTCACAGATACGCAGTATTTT
CDR3 protein: CASSPLAAGGLTDTQYF

clone size: .
CDR3 length: 15
D gene: TRBD1
V gene: TRBV5-1
J gene: TRBJ1-1
CDR3 DNA: TGCGCCAGCAGCCCCTCGACAGGGGGCGCCTCTGAAGCTTTCTTT
CDR3 protein: CASSPSTGGASEAFF

clone size: .
CDR3 length: 15
D gene: .
V gene: TRBV28
J gene: TRBJ1-1
CDR3 DNA: TGTGCCAGCAGTTTATCGGGTGGTGGGAACACTGAAGCTTTCTTT
CDR3 protein: CASSLSGGGNTEAFF

clone size: few
CDR3 length: 14
D gene: .
V gene: TRBV5-5
J gene: TRBJ2-7
CDR3 DNA: TGTGCCAGCAGCTCGGTGACAGGTTCCTACGAGCAGTACTTC
CDR3 protein: CASSSVTGSYEQYF

clone size: .
CDR3 length: 16
D gene: .
V gene: TRBV29-1
J gene: TRBJ2-1
CDR3 DNA: TGCAGCGTTGACGGTCGGCAGGGTAGCTCCTACAATGAGCAGTTCTTC
CDR3 protein: CSVDGRQGSSYNEQFF

clone size: .
CDR3 length: 15
D gene: .
V gene: TRBV10-2
J gene: TRBJ1-4
CDR3 DNA: TGCGCCAGCAGGGAAGCCCGGAGGCCTAATGAAAAACTGTTTTTT
CDR3 protein: CASREARRPNEKLFF